Below are 31 T cell receptor beta chains sequenced from a single sample in a study of blood T cell repertoires in COVID-19. Sequencing was performed with immunoSEQ multiplex PCR; in TCRdb, only in-frame clones are kept and a portion is missing. The sample consists of more than 95,000 clones, roughly nine tenths of them appearing once. The sequenced material came from peripheral blood. These receptors all stem from a human donor in a cohort sampled during active COVID-19.

The CDR3 nucleotides read TGTGCCAGCAGCCTAAGCGGGCGGGAGGACACCGGGGAGCTGTTTTTT. This translates into CASSLSGREDTGELFF. The chain combines TRBV4-2 with TRBJ2-2; 8 nucleotides match TRBD2. V trimming: 4 bases; J trimming: 3 bases; junction bases outside the gene matches: 7. This CDR3 is built from 16 residues. Per the germline V gene, CDR1 is LGHNA and CDR2 is YNFKEQ.

This chain joins TRBV6-5 and TRBJ1-5; 8 bases match TRBD1. The germline CDR1 and CDR2 sequences are MNHEY and SVGAGI. The CDR3 has 14 amino acids. Germline trimming cut 6 bases from V and 5 bases from J; bases unmatched to any gene: 6. CDR3 bases: TGTGCCAGCAGCGAGACAGGGGACTATCAGCCCCAGCATTTT. Its protein is CASSETGDYQPQHF.

The chain is built from TRBV5-4 and TRBJ2-3, with 9 bases identical to TRBD1. Per the germline V gene, CDR1 is SGHNT and CDR2 is YYREEE (reference sequence). Germline trimming cut 1 base from V and 5 bases from J; bases unmatched to any gene: 2. This CDR3 comprises 14 residues. CDR3 bases: TGTGCCAGCAGCTTGAGACAGGGGGGAGATACGCAGTATTTT. Its translation is CASSLRQGGDTQYF.

V usage is TRBV5-8 and J usage is TRBJ1-6; 8 bases are a match to TRBD1. Germline CDR1 is SGHTS and CDR2 is YDEGEE. The length of the CDR3 is 16 residues. V was clipped by 3 bases and J by 12 bases; unmatched bases: 14. CDR3 protein: CASSWDGTGEFRPLHF. The CDR3 DNA sequence: TGTGCCAGCAGCTGGGACGGGACAGGCGAATTCAGACCCCTCCACTTT.

In nucleotides, the CDR3 is TGTGCCACCCCTTCGGGACTAGCGGGGGGGCTCTGGGGTGAGCAGTTCTTC. Its translation: CATPSGLAGGLWGEQFF. The V and J genes are TRBV2 and TRBJ2-1, with 16 bases identical to TRBD2. The CDR3 has 17 amino acids. The V gene end was trimmed by 10 bases and the J gene end by 9 bases; junction bases not matched to a gene: 15. From germline, CDR1 is SNHLY and CDR2 FYNNEI.

CDR3 region: CASSLGGFENIQYF. In DNA form, the CDR3 reads TGCGCCAGCAGCTTAGGGGGCTTCGAAAACATTCAGTACTTC. The chain has TRBV5-1 and TRBJ2-4; 7 bases match TRBD1. The V segment lost 2 bases and the J segment 5 bases; nucleotides outside the gene matches: 4. The germline gives CDR1 SGHRS, CDR2 YFSETQ. CDR3 length equals 14 residues.

The rearrangement uses TRBV27 and TRBJ2-5, with 11 bases aligning to TRBD2. This CDR3 spans 15 amino acids. V lost 7 bases and J lost 0; bases outside the gene matches: 4. Germline CDR1 is MNHEY and CDR2 is SMNVEV (reference sequence). The CDR3: CASTPSGGYQETQYF. The CDR3 coding sequence is TGTGCCAGCACCCCTAGCGGGGGGTACCAAGAGACCCAGTACTTC.

The V call is TRBV6-6, the J call TRBJ1-4, with D unclear. CDR3 length: 13 amino acids. Per germline, CDR1 MNHNY and CDR2 SVGAGI (reference sequence). V lost 9 bases to trimming and J lost 4 bases, with 12 bases between them. This chain's CDR3 is CASTGVDNEKLFF. As DNA, the CDR3 is TGTGCCAGTACTGGAGTAGATAATGAAAAACTGTTTTTT.

The chain combines TRBV3-1 (or the pseudogene TRBV3-2) with TRBJ2-7, with D possibly matching TRBD1 (5 bases). The CDR3 loop spans 14 amino acids. In germline, CDR1 is LGHDT, CDR2 YNNKEL (reference sequence). V was shortened by 2 bases and J by 2 bases, with 10 bases between the two germline ends. In nucleotides, the CDR3 is TGTGCCAGCAGCCAACAAAGACAGACCTACGAGCAGTACTTC. Encoded protein: CASSQQRQTYEQYF.

The CDR3 nucleotides read TGCGCCAGCAGCCTGACTCCGGTGGTAGCCAAAAACATTCAGTACTTC. This codes for CASSLTPVVAKNIQYF. This chain uses TRBV4-1 with TRBJ2-4, with D unclear. Looked up from germline, CDR1 is MGHRA and CDR2 is YSYEKL. The CDR3 is made up of 16 amino acids. V was trimmed by 4 bases and J by 0 bases, leaving 13 bases between them.

The chain has TRBV6-1 and TRBJ2-3; D possibly corresponds to TRBD1 (6 bases). Germline V gene data show CDR1 as MNHNS and CDR2 as SASEGT. V was pared by 3 bases and J by 4 bases, with 14 bases between. The CDR3 loop spans 15 amino acids. The CDR3 loop is CASSEVLQGPDTQYF. In DNA, the CDR3 is TGTGCCAGCAGTGAGGTGTTACAGGGCCCAGATACGCAGTATTTT.

The rearrangement joins TRBV6-2 or TRBV6-3 to TRBJ2-5; D perhaps matches TRBD2 (6 bases). V lost 0 bases and J 7 bases, leaving 12 bases between the germline ends. Germline CDR1 is MNHEY and CDR2 is SVGEGT. This CDR3 spans 14 amino acids. The CDR3 spells CASSYSGGQLTQYF. CDR3 bases: TGTGCCAGCAGTTACTCCGGAGGGCAGTTGACCCAGTACTTC.

J is TRBJ1-3 and V is TRBV5-1; the match to TRBD1 covers 7 bases. V lost 5 bases and J lost 0; bases outside the gene matches: 8. This CDR3 is 16 amino acids long. Germline values: CDR1 SGHRS, CDR2 YFSETQ. The CDR3 nucleotides read TGCGCCAGCAGTTTAGGACAGGAACCCTCTGGAAACACCATATATTTT. Amino acids: CASSLGQEPSGNTIYF.

V and J are TRBV28 and TRBJ2-3, with 16 bases matching TRBD2. The CDR3 covers 19 residues. CDR1 MDHEN and CDR2 SYDVKM come from the germline V gene. V lost 6 bases, J lost 8 bases, and 17 bases stayed unmatched. The CDR3 DNA is TGTGCCAGCAGCCCCGCCGGGACTAGCGGGAGGGAGGCTTACGGTACGCAGTATTTT. Encoded protein: CASSPAGTSGREAYGTQYF.

The chain combines TRBV10-3 with TRBJ2-5; tentative D call: TRBD1 (6 bases). The CDR3 runs to 17 residues. The V and J ends lost 0 bases and 5 bases respectively, with 19 bases between them. Looked up from germline, CDR1 is ENHRY and CDR2 is SYGVKD. CDR3 bases: TGTGCCATCAGTGAGTCACCACCTGAGTACAGGGACGAGACCCAGTACTTC. Translating gives CAISESPPEYRDETQYF.

This clone was picked up one time. The chain joins TRBV5-1 to TRBJ2-5, with D perhaps matching TRBD2 (5 bases). Looked up from germline, CDR1 is SGHRS and CDR2 is YFSETQ. The CDR3 loop spans 15 amino acids. V dropped 1 base and J dropped 5 bases, with 15 bases sitting between them. This CDR3 reads CASSLSGTAVETQYF. Here the CDR3 DNA reads TGCGCCAGCAGCTTGAGCGGTACTGCGGTGGAGACCCAGTACTTC.

The chain recombines TRBV10-3 with TRBJ2-7, with D possibly being TRBD2 (6 bases). Germline CDR1 ENHRY, CDR2 SYGVKD. Trimming stripped 3 bases from V and 1 base from J, with 16 bases between. The CDR3 loop spans 16 amino acids. The CDR3 protein is CAISDRRREKSYEQYF. The CDR3 DNA is TGTGCCATCAGTGATAGGAGGCGGGAAAAGTCCTACGAGCAGTACTTC.

The rearrangement joins TRBV5-1 to TRBJ1-4; D gene ambiguous. Germline V gene lookup returns CDR1 SGHRS and CDR2 YFSETQ. CDR3 length: 15 amino acids. V was shortened by 0 bases and J by 4 bases, with 10 bases between the two germline ends. This CDR3 is CASSLVSGINEKLFF. As DNA, the CDR3 is TGCGCCAGCAGCTTGGTGTCAGGAATTAATGAAAAACTGTTTTTT.

The V call is TRBV11-3, the J call TRBJ2-1, with D tentatively TRBD1 (5 bases). The CDR3 runs to 14 residues. Germline CDR1 reads SGHNT; CDR2 reads YENEEA. The germline V and J ends were trimmed by 5 bases and 11 bases, with 19 bases remaining between them. CDR3 loop: CASSDSRPTEKQFF. Here the CDR3 DNA reads TGTGCCAGCAGCGACAGTCGCCCTACAGAAAAGCAGTTCTTC.

CDR3 DNA sequence: TGTGCCGTTTGGGCTGGCGGGAGGGTCGAGACCCAGTACTTC. Its translation is CAVWAGGRVETQYF. This chain connects TRBV28 to TRBJ2-5; 9 positions match TRBD2. There are 14 residues in the CDR3. CDR1 and CDR2 from the germline V gene are MDHEN and SYDVKM. The V segment lost 11 bases and the J segment 5 bases; nucleotides outside the gene matches: 12.

CDR3: CASSYTGADTQYF. CDR3 DNA: TGCGCCAGCAGCTACACCGGAGCAGATACGCAGTATTTT. V is TRBV5-1 and J is TRBJ2-3; D remains unclear. V was clipped by 3 bases and J by 4 bases, with 9 bases between them. The CDR3 has 13 amino acids. Germline values: CDR1 SGHRS, CDR2 YFSETQ.

V gene TRBV19 combines with J gene TRBJ2-2; TRBD2 is a possible D gene (5 bases). Germline V gene data show CDR1 as LNHDA and CDR2 as SQIVND (reference sequence). This CDR3 contains 14 residues. V lost 8 bases to trimming and J lost 5 bases, with 15 bases between them. The CDR3 spells CASLGRVMTGELFF. Here the CDR3 DNA reads TGTGCCAGTCTTGGGCGGGTTATGACCGGGGAGCTGTTTTTT.

The chain links TRBV11-2 to TRBJ2-3; weak D call: TRBD1 (6 bases). Per germline, CDR1 SGHAT and CDR2 FQNNGV. The CDR3 length is 16 residues. Trimming pared 5 bases from V and 2 bases from J, leaving 17 bases between. CDR3 sequence reads: CASSLTTGVATDTQYF. Written as DNA, the CDR3 is TGTGCCAGCAGCCTCACGACAGGAGTCGCCACAGATACGCAGTATTTT.

The chain is built from TRBV30 and TRBJ1-1; 11 bases are shared with TRBD1. This CDR3 has 16 residues. Germline-derived CDR1 and CDR2 are GTSNPN and SVGIG (reference sequence). The J segment lost 5 bases and the V segment lost 0 bases, leaving 8 bases of the junction unmatched. As DNA, the CDR3 is TGTGCCTGGAGTGTGGGGACAGGGGGTTGGGGGACTGAAGCTTTCTTT. Amino acid sequence: CAWSVGTGGWGTEAFF.

The J gene is TRBJ2-3, the V gene TRBV2; 12 positions match TRBD2. This CDR3 contains 15 residues. V lost 6 bases, J lost 7 bases, and 8 bases stayed unmatched. The germline V gene encodes CDR1 SNHLY and CDR2 FYNNEI. The CDR3 is CASRKTSGSLHTQYF. The CDR3 coding sequence is TGTGCCAGCAGGAAGACTAGCGGGAGTTTACATACGCAGTATTTT.

V gene TRBV27 combines with J gene TRBJ1-5; 10 bases agree with TRBD1. The CDR3 contains 14 residues. The germline gives CDR1 MNHEY, CDR2 SMNVEV (reference sequence). V dropped 3 bases and J dropped 7; count of bases not matched to a gene: 3. CDR3 in DNA: TGTGCCAGCAGTTTGGGACAGGGGACGCAGCCCCAGCATTTT. Translation gives CASSLGQGTQPQHF.

The chain has TRBV19 and TRBJ1-1; D ambiguous. Trimming removed 7 bases at V and 0 bases at J, with 9 bases between. Germline values: CDR1 LNHDA, CDR2 SQIVND (reference sequence). The CDR3 contains 13 residues. CDR3 loop: CASTTELNTEAFF. CDR3 in DNA: TGTGCCAGTACGACGGAGCTGAACACTGAAGCTTTCTTT.

The chain is built from TRBV6-5 and TRBJ2-7; perhaps TRBD2 as D (5 bases). Trimming removed 6 bases at V and 4 bases at J, with 13 bases between. From germline, CDR1 is MNHEY and CDR2 SVGAGI. This CDR3 has 13 amino acids. CDR3 sequence: CASSNVGVYEQYF. CDR3 nucleotides: TGTGCCAGCAGCAATGTGGGAGTTTACGAGCAGTACTTC.

The chain couples TRBV2 to TRBJ2-7, with unresolved D. Trimming stripped 8 bases from V and 1 base from J, with 12 bases between. Germline V CDR1 and CDR2: SNHLY, FYNNEI. CDR3 length equals 13 residues. The CDR3 region is CASHHQVSYEQYF. The CDR3 DNA reads TGTGCCAGCCATCACCAGGTTTCCTACGAGCAGTACTTC.

The V call is TRBV6-2 or TRBV6-3, the J call TRBJ2-7; no clear D gene. The germline V and J ends were trimmed by 6 bases and 4 bases, with 7 bases remaining between them. The CDR3 loop spans 11 amino acids. Germline lookup yields CDR1 MNHEY and CDR2 SVGEGT. For the CDR3, the DNA is TGTGCCAGCAGCGACTCGTACGAGCAGTACTTC. It encodes CASSDSYEQYF.

The V and J genes are TRBV7-2 and TRBJ2-7, with D possibly being TRBD2 (5 bases). The ends were cut back, 2 bases at V and 3 bases at J, with 8 bases in the middle. CDR1 is SGHTA, CDR2 FQGNSA, per germline. The CDR3 contains 13 residues. CDR3 coding DNA: TGTGCCAGCAGCTTAAGACGGGGCTACGAGCAGTACTTC. This sequence encodes CASSLRRGYEQYF.